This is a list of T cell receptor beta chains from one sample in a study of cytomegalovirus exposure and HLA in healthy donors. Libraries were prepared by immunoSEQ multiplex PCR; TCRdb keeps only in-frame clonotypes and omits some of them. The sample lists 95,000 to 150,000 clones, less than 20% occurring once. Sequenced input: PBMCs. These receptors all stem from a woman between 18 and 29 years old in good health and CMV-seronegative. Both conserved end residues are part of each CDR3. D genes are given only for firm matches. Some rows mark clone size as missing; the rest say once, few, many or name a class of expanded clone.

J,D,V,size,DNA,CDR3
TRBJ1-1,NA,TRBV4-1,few,TGCGCCAGCAGCCAAGTCCCGACAGGGAACACTGAAGCTTTCTTT,CASSQVPTGNTEAFF
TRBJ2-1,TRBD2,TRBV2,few,TGTGCCAGCAGGCTCCTAGCGGGGGGGCTGCGGGAGCAGTTCTTC,CASRLLAGGLREQFF
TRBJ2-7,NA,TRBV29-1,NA,TGCAGCGTTGAAGATGACAGGCCCTACGAGCAGTACTTC,CSVEDDRPYEQYF
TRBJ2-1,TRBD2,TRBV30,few,TGTGCCTGGACTAGCGGGAGGACCTACAATGAGCAGTTCTTC,CAWTSGRTYNEQFF
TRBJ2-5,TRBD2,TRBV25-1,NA,TGTGCCAGCAGTGACTGGCTAGCGGGAGAGACCCAGTACTTC,CASSDWLAGETQYF
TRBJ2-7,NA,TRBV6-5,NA,TGTGCCAGCAGTTACTCTGGGGCCACCTACGAGCAGTACTTC,CASSYSGATYEQYF
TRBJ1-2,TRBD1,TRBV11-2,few,TGTGCCAGCAGCCCCGGAGGGACAGGAGACTATGGCTACACCTTC,CASSPGGTGDYGYTF
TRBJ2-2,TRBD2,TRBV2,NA,TGTGCCAGCAGTGAACTAGCGGGAGTCGCCGGGGAGCTGTTTTTT,CASSELAGVAGELFF
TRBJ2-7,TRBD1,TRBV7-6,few,TGTGCCAGCAGCTCGAGACAGGGGACCTCCTACGAGCAGTACTTC,CASSSRQGTSYEQYF
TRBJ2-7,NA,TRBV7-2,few,TGTGCCAGCAGCTTAGACAGGGCACCCTACGAGCAGTACTTC,CASSLDRAPYEQYF
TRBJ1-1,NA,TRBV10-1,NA,TGCGCCAGCAGTGAGTCACGGTCGAACACTGAAGCTTTCTTT,CASSESRSNTEAFF
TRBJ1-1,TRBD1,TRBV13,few,TGTGCCAGCAGTTCCTTGGACAGGGCAAACACTGAAGCTTTCTTT,CASSSLDRANTEAFF
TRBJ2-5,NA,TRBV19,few,TGTGCCAGTAGGGGGACAACGGAGACCCAGTACTTC,CASRGTTETQYF
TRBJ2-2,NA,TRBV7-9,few,TGTGCCAGCAGCCCCGTCGGCACCGGGGAGCTGTTTTTT,CASSPVGTGELFF
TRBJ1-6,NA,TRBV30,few,TGTGCCTGGAGTGCGGACAGAAGCTCCTATAATTCACCCCTCCACTTT,CAWSADRSSYNSPLHF
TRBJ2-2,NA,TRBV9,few,TGTGCCAGCAGCTCTCGGACAGATTCGAACACCGGGGAGCTGTTTTTT,CASSSRTDSNTGELFF
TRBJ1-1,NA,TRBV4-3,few,TGCGCCAGCAGCCAAGATTTCAGGGGAAAGGTTGAAGCTTTCTTT,CASSQDFRGKVEAFF
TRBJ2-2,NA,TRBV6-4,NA,TGTGCCAGCAGTGACTCATTAGAAGTCGGGGAGCTGTTTTTT,CASSDSLEVGELFF